A selection of T cell receptor beta chains follows, all from one sample in a study of siplizumab effects on memory and regulatory T cells. Repertoires were generated with immunoSEQ multiplex PCR, while TCRdb's copy carries only in-frame clones and drops some. There are more than 90,000 clones in the sample; around 90% occur only once, and 12% lies in the top ten. The specimen was non-Treg CD4+ T cells sorted from blood. Source of these receptors: a human donor in good health. CDR3s include the opening cysteine and the closing phenylalanine or tryptophan. D genes are given only for firm matches. Only some rows state a clone size, as once, few, many or a class for expanded clones.

size: NA; J: TRBJ2-5; D: TRBD1; V: TRBV5-4; DNA: TGTGCCAGCAGCACAGGGGGCTGGCAAGAGACCCAGTACTTC; CDR3: CASSTGGWQETQYF
size: once; J: TRBJ2-7; D: TRBD2; V: TRBV18; DNA: TGTGCCAGCTCACCCGGACTAGCGGGAGGGCTCGGCGAGCAGTACTTC; CDR3: CASSPGLAGGLGEQYF
size: NA; J: TRBJ2-6; D: NA; V: TRBV19; DNA: TGTGCCAGTAGTAGGCGTCCCTGGGCCAACGTCCTGACTTTC; CDR3: CASSRRPWANVLTF
size: once; J: TRBJ2-1; D: TRBD2; V: TRBV30; DNA: TGTGCCTGGAGTCCAATCTCCCTAGCGGGAGGGCCCCACAATGAGCAGTTCTTC; CDR3: CAWSPISLAGGPHNEQFF
size: NA; J: TRBJ2-5; D: TRBD1; V: TRBV6-5; DNA: TGTGCCAGCAGCTACCGGGACAGAAAAGAGACCCAGTACTTC; CDR3: CASSYRDRKETQYF
size: once; J: TRBJ2-7; D: NA; V: TRBV5-6; DNA: TGTGCCAGCAGCCTCATATCAGGGTACGAGCAGTACTTC; CDR3: CASSLISGYEQYF
size: NA; J: TRBJ1-1; D: NA; V: TRBV6-5; DNA: TGTGCCAGCAGTCCCGTCAGTGGACAGTTAGCTTTCTTT; CDR3: CASSPVSGQLAFF
size: NA; J: TRBJ1-2; D: TRBD1; V: TRBV5-4; DNA: TGTGCCAGCAGCTCCCGGACAGGGATCTATGGCTACACCTTC; CDR3: CASSSRTGIYGYTF
size: NA; J: TRBJ2-3; D: NA; V: TRBV19; DNA: TGTGCCAGTAGGAACACAGATACGCAGTATTTT; CDR3: CASRNTDTQYF
size: NA; J: TRBJ2-7; D: TRBD2; V: TRBV5-4; DNA: TGTGCCAGCAGCTCGTTACTAGCGGCCGAGCAGTACTTC; CDR3: CASSSLLAAEQYF
size: few; J: TRBJ2-3; D: NA; V: TRBV5-1; DNA: TGCGCCAGCAGCGGGCTTGGAGATACGCAGTATTTT; CDR3: CASSGLGDTQYF
size: NA; J: TRBJ1-2; D: TRBD1; V: TRBV6-1; DNA: TGTGCCAGCAGCACGACAGGGGATGGCTACACCTTC; CDR3: CASSTTGDGYTF